This TCR beta chain derives from a study of monozygotic twins with inflammatory bowel disease. From germline, CDR1 is SEHNR and CDR2 FQNEAQ (reference sequence). The length of the CDR3 is 16 residues. TCRdb reprocessed the 5' RACE reads and stores each CDR3 protein as one record, lacking DNA. The sample's table shows around 410,000 distinct CDR3 sequences. The sample comprised blood. The receptor was isolated from a human donor with ulcerative colitis or Crohn's disease, or a healthy co-twin of an affected twin (not recorded which). The chain employs TRBV7-9 and TRBJ2-3; TCRdb designates TRBD1, a call that cannot be tested without DNA. CDR3 protein: CASSLNARGYTDTQYF.